The next 22 T cell receptor beta chains were all read from a single sample in a study of blood T cell repertoires in COVID-19. Profiling relied on immunoSEQ multiplex PCR, and the TCRdb table lists in-frame clones only, not all of them. The data contain some 270,000 clones, nearly 90% of them singletons. The specimen sequenced was PBMCs or T cells enriched from blood (not recorded which). These receptor sequences come from a woman in her fifties or sixties who had recovered from COVID-19.

The V gene is TRBV20-1, the J gene TRBJ1-2; TRBD1 aligns across 8 bases. CDR1 is DFQATT, CDR2 SNEGSKA, per germline (reference sequence). This CDR3 is 15 amino acids long. The junction had 14 bases not matched to a gene; V was cut back by 3 bases and J by 8 bases. The CDR3 sequence: CSASRLTGADWGYTF. The CDR3 DNA reads TGCAGTGCTAGTAGACTGACAGGGGCAGATTGGGGCTACACCTTC.

The rearrangement links TRBV19 to TRBJ2-1; 9 bases align to TRBD2. Germline lookup yields CDR1 LNHDA and CDR2 SQIVND (reference sequence). There are 14 residues in the CDR3. The trim removed 5 bases at V and 7 bases at J, leaving 6 bases unmatched. The CDR3 reads CASSFSGGRNEQFF. The CDR3 nucleotides read TGTGCCAGTAGTTTCAGCGGGGGGAGAAATGAGCAGTTCTTC.

V usage is TRBV6-1 and J usage is TRBJ2-5; 7 bases fit TRBD2. V trimming: 2 bases; J trimming: 5 bases; junction bases outside the gene matches: 8. Germline CDR1 is MNHNS and CDR2 is SASEGT. This CDR3 has 15 amino acids. CDR3 nucleotide sequence: TGTGCCAGCAGTGAATATTTCGGGGGGAGTGAGACCCAGTACTTC. Its translation: CASSEYFGGSETQYF.

V is TRBV27 and J is TRBJ1-2, with TRBD1 identical over 8 bases. The CDR3 has 15 amino acids. Germline CDR1 MNHEY, CDR2 SMNVEV (reference sequence). The junction had 9 bases not matched to a gene; V was cut back by 3 bases and J by 6 bases. Here the CDR3 reads CASSFDGTGLHGYTF. DNA for the CDR3: TGTGCCAGCAGTTTCGATGGGACAGGATTACATGGCTACACCTTC.

V usage is TRBV14 and J usage is TRBJ1-6; D not certain. Germline assignment: CDR1 SGHDN and CDR2 FVKESK. The CDR3 spans 16 residues. V was pared by 0 bases and J by 4 bases, with 10 bases between. For the CDR3, the DNA is TGTGCCAGCAGCCAAGATATGAGCGTTTATAATTCACCCCTCCACTTT. It specifies CASSQDMSVYNSPLHF.

The chain recombines TRBV6-5 with TRBJ1-5; D is perhaps TRBD1 (5 bases). The V gene lost 0 bases and the J gene lost 5 bases, with 11 bases spanning the gap. CDR1 and CDR2 from the germline V gene are MNHEY and SVGAGI. There are 15 residues in the CDR3. CDR3 DNA: TGTGCCAGCAGTTACTCGAGGACAAGAGATCAGCCCCAGCATTTT. Translating gives CASSYSRTRDQPQHF.

This chain links TRBV4-1 with TRBJ2-3; TRBD2 matches 8 bases. V shed 2 bases and J 7 bases; nucleotides not matched to a gene: 8. Germline values: CDR1 MGHRA, CDR2 YSYEKL. The CDR3 is made up of 15 amino acids. DNA for the CDR3: TGCGCCAGCAGCCAACCAACTAGCGGTTTACATACGCAGTATTTT. This translates into CASSQPTSGLHTQYF.

The chain joins TRBV6-5 to TRBJ2-3; TRBD2 aligns across 12 bases. Germline values: CDR1 MNHEY, CDR2 SVGAGI. V was clipped by 6 bases and J by 11 bases; unmatched bases: 9. The CDR3 totals 14 residues. The CDR3 is CASSIGLAGSMQYF. CDR3 DNA sequence: TGTGCCAGCAGCATAGGACTAGCGGGGTCCATGCAGTATTTT.

This chain's CDR3 is CASSYSLAGVNEQFF. The CDR3 region has the DNA TGTGCCAGCAGTTACTCTCTAGCGGGAGTAAATGAGCAGTTCTTC. The rearrangement links TRBV6-5 to TRBJ2-1; 10 positions agree with TRBD2. The germline CDR1 and CDR2 sequences are MNHEY and SVGAGI. The CDR3 is 15 amino acids. V lost 0 bases and J lost 7; bases outside the gene matches: 3.

The rearrangement links TRBV10-2 to TRBJ2-7; tentatively, D is TRBD1 (5 bases). This CDR3 is built from 14 residues. Trimming removed 2 bases at V and 3 bases at J, with 11 bases between. Germline CDR1 WSHSY, CDR2 SAAADI. The CDR3 nucleotides read TGCGCCAGCAGTGAGCCCTTCGACAGCTACGAGCAGTACTTC. Its protein is CASSEPFDSYEQYF.

The rearrangement links TRBV28 to TRBJ1-5, with unresolved D. From germline, CDR1 is MDHEN and CDR2 SYDVKM. The CDR3 spans 16 residues. V was clipped by 5 bases and J by 1 base, with 15 bases between them. This CDR3 reads CASSRLLTKSNQPQHF. The CDR3 bases are TGTGCCAGCAGTCGATTACTGACTAAAAGCAATCAGCCCCAGCATTTT.

The CDR3 nucleotides read TGCGCCAGCAGCCAAGACAACAGGGCCAATTCACCCCTCCACTTT. This sequence encodes CASSQDNRANSPLHF. V and J are TRBV4-1 and TRBJ1-6, with D perhaps matching TRBD1 (6 bases). The CDR3 contains 15 residues. Germline CDR1 is MGHRA and CDR2 is YSYEKL. With 0 bases removed from V and 7 bases from J, the gap between germline ends came to 10 bases.

The chain couples TRBV18 to TRBJ1-1; 9 bases are shared with TRBD1. The CDR3 extends over 16 amino acids. J lost 1 base, V lost 3 bases, and 6 bases had no gene match. Germline V gene data show CDR1 as KGHSH and CDR2 as LQKENI. In DNA form, the CDR3 reads TGTGCCAGCTCACCCCGACAGGGGGAACAGAACACTGAAGCTTTCTTT. Translation gives CASSPRQGEQNTEAFF.

The CDR3 nucleotides are TGTGCCAGCAGCTCCAGACTAGCGGGAGGGTATGAGCAGTTCTTC. Its translation is CASSSRLAGGYEQFF. The chain is built from TRBV11-2 and TRBJ2-1; 14 nucleotides align to TRBD2. J was trimmed by 8 bases and V by 4 bases; bases with no gene match: 4. The germline V gene has CDR1 SGHAT and CDR2 FQNNGV. There are 15 residues in the CDR3. The complete variable domain, with remaining parts taken from reference TRBV11-2 and TRBJ2-1, reads EAGVAQSPRYKIIEKRQSVAFWCNPISGHATLYWYQQILGQGPKLLIQFQNNGVVDDSQLPKDRFSAERLKGVDSTLKIQPAKLEDSAVYLCASSSRLAGGYEQFFGPGTRLTVL.

The chain joins TRBV11-2 to TRBJ2-7; 7 bases match TRBD1. V lost 3 bases, J lost 2 bases, and 1 base stayed unmatched. The germline V gene has CDR1 SGHAT and CDR2 FQNNGV. This CDR3 region has 13 residues. In DNA form, the CDR3 reads TGTGCCAGCAGCTTGGGACAGCCCTACGAGCAGTACTTC. This gives the protein CASSLGQPYEQYF.

The chain links TRBV2 to TRBJ1-2; D not resolved. V lost 3 bases and J lost 6, with 14 bases in between. Germline V gives CDR1 SNHLY, CDR2 FYNNEI. This CDR3 contains 14 residues. This chain's CDR3 is CASSENGSGNGYTF. The CDR3 region has the DNA TGTGCCAGCAGTGAGAATGGGTCCGGGAATGGCTACACCTTC. Using reference TRBV2 and TRBJ1-2 for the parts outside the CDR3, the full variable domain is EPEVTQTPSHQVTQMGQEVILRCVPISNHLYFYWYRQILGQKVEFLVSFYNNEISEKSEIFDDQFSVERPDGSNFTLKIRSTKLEDSAMYFCASSENGSGNGYTFGSGTRLTVV.

The chain joins TRBV27 to TRBJ1-5; TRBD1 agrees at 7 bases. Germline V gene lookup returns CDR1 MNHEY and CDR2 SMNVEV (reference sequence). The length of the CDR3 is 14 residues. Trimming took 5 bases from V and 5 from J; bases not matched to a gene: 6. For the CDR3, the DNA is TGTGCCAGCAGTATAAGGGGGCACGATCAGCCCCAGCATTTT. Amino acid sequence: CASSIRGHDQPQHF.

The genes are TRBV5-4 and TRBJ2-5; 10 bases line up with TRBD2. The CDR3 contains 14 residues. Losses at the gene ends were 5 bases for V and 5 bases for J; bases not matched to a gene: 6. The germline gives CDR1 SGHNT, CDR2 YYREEE (reference sequence). CDR3 loop: CASSSSGSGETQYF. The CDR3 DNA reads TGTGCCAGCAGTTCTAGCGGGAGCGGGGAGACCCAGTACTTC.

The J gene is TRBJ1-5, the V gene TRBV2; the D is unclear. Trimming cost V 4 bases and J 5 bases, with 9 bases left between them. This CDR3 is built from 13 residues. Germline V CDR1 and CDR2: SNHLY, FYNNEI. The CDR3 here is CASSAEQDQPQHF. The CDR3 bases are TGTGCCAGCAGTGCAGAACAAGATCAGCCCCAGCATTTT.

This clone appeared a few times. The chain joins TRBV19 to TRBJ2-7; the D gene is possibly TRBD1 (5 bases). Trimming removed 5 bases from V and 3 bases from J, with 8 bases in between. Germline values: CDR1 LNHDA, CDR2 SQIVND (reference sequence). CDR3 length: 12 amino acids. DNA of the CDR3: TGTGCCAGTAGTCTCCAGGGCTACGAGCAGTACTTC. The encoded protein is CASSLQGYEQYF.

V usage is TRBV28 and J usage is TRBJ2-7, with D unclear. Trimming shortened V by 4 bases and J by 0 bases, and 10 bases separated the two germline ends. The CDR3 runs 14 residues. Germline V gene lookup returns CDR1 MDHEN and CDR2 SYDVKM. The chain's CDR3 is CASSSSWSSYEQYF. CDR3 nucleotide sequence: TGTGCCAGCAGTTCCTCTTGGAGCTCCTACGAGCAGTACTTC.

This chain connects TRBV3-1 (or the pseudogene TRBV3-2) to TRBJ2-3; 11 bases line up with TRBD2. This CDR3 comprises 18 residues. Germline CDR1 LGHDT, CDR2 YNNKEL (reference sequence). The ends lost 0 bases at V and 1 base at J; junction bases unmatched: 6. The CDR3 region is CASSQDLGLAGRTDTQYF. The CDR3 DNA reads TGTGCCAGCAGCCAAGATCTAGGACTAGCGGGCCGCACAGATACGCAGTATTTT.